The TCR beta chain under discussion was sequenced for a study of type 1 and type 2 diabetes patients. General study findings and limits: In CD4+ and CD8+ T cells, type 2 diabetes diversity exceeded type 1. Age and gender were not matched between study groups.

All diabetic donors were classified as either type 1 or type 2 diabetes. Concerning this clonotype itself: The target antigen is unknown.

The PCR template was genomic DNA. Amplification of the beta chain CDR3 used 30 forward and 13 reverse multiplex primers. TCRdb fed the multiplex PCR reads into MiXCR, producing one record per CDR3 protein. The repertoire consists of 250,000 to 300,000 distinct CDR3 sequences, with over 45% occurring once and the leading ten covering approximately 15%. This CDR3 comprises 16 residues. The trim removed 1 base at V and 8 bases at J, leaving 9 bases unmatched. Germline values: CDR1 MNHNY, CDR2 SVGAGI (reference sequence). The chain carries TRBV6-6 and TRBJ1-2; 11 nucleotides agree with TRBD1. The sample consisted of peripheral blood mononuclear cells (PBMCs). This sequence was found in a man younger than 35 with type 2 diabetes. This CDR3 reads CASSYWRTGGERGYTF. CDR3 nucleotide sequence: TGTGCCAGCAGTTACTGGAGGACAGGGGGCGAAAGAGGCTACACCTTC.